Below are 9 T cell receptor beta chains sequenced from a single sample in a study of T-cell reconstitution after alpha-beta-depleted transplantation in children. Preparation of the TCRbeta library was carried out with unique molecular identifiers. MiXCR, applied by TCRdb to the PCR reads, yields one record per CDR3 protein. Of hundreds of thousands of distinct CDR3 sequences listed, roughly 9% are singletons. The source was PBMCs from the stem cell graft donor, collected from the stem cell graft. These TCRs come from a human donor who donated a stem cell graft to a child with acute lymphoblastic leukemia.

V and J are TRBV11-2 and TRBJ1-2; D is perhaps TRBD1 (5 bases). The CDR3 spans 14 residues. Looked up from germline, CDR1 is SGHAT and CDR2 is FQNNGV. V shed 5 bases and J shed 7 bases, with 17 bases lying between them. This CDR3 is CASSTGPGTGGYTF. As DNA, the CDR3 is TGTGCCAGCAGCACAGGACCTGGGACCGGTGGCTACACCTTC. Full variable domain (remainder filled in from reference TRBV11-2 and TRBJ1-2): EAGVAQSPRYKIIEKRQSVAFWCNPISGHATLYWYQQILGQGPKLLIQFQNNGVVDDSQLPKDRFSAERLKGVDSTLKIQPAKLEDSAVYLCASSTGPGTGGYTFGSGTRLTVV.

The chain links TRBV7-9 to TRBJ2-5, with D tentatively TRBD1 (8 bases). Germline V gives CDR1 SEHNR, CDR2 FQNEAQ (reference sequence). Trimming removed 3 bases from V and 4 bases from J, with 15 bases in between. The CDR3 is 15 amino acids. CDR3 bases: TGTGCCAGCAGCTTTGGACAGGGCGGGGGAGAGACCCAGTACTTC. Its protein product is CASSFGQGGGETQYF.

This clonotype has just a few counts. This rearrangement joins TRBV29-1 to TRBJ2-5; 7 bases line up with TRBD1. Per the germline V gene, CDR1 is SQVTM and CDR2 is ANQGSEA. The CDR3 is 15 residues long. Trimming removed 6 bases from V and 2 bases from J; junction bases left unmatched: 12. In DNA form, the CDR3 reads TGCAGCGTAGGCCGTAATACAGGGGTTCAAGAGACCCAGTACTTC. It translates to CSVGRNTGVQETQYF. The whole variable domain, filled in from reference TRBV29-1 and TRBJ2-5, reads SAVISQKPSRDICQRGTSLTIQCQVDSQVTMMFWYRQQPGQSLTLIATANQGSEATYESGFVIDKFPISRPNLTFSTLTVSNMSPEDSSIYLCSVGRNTGVQETQYFGPGTRLLVL.

This clonotype was observed at least ten times. The gene calls are TRBV7-8 and TRBJ2-7; D gene ambiguous. Germline CDR1 reads SGHVS; CDR2 reads FQNEAQ. Trimming took off 4 bases at V and 0 bases at J, with 19 bases between the two ends. This CDR3 is 17 amino acids long. This chain's CDR3 is CASSSEPWSRISYEQYF. The CDR3 DNA sequence: TGTGCCAGCAGCTCGGAGCCATGGTCCAGGATCTCCTACGAGCAGTACTTC.

This clonotype came up a few times. The junction and the germline gene differ at one end; a read error may be behind it. The rearrangement uses TRBV25-1 and TRBJ1-1; D gene uncertain. The CDR3 length is 8 residues. Germline CDR1 is MGHDK and CDR2 is SYGVNS. The CDR3 DNA is TGTGCCAGCAGTGAAGACGGATTT. Translating gives CASSEDGF. Full variable domain (outside the CDR3, taken from reference TRBV25-1 and TRBJ1-1): EADIYQTPRYLVIGTGKKITLECSQTMGHDKMYWYQQDPGMELHLIHYSYGVNSTEKGDLSSESTVSRIRTEHFPLTLESARPSHTSQYLCASSEDGFGQGTRLTVV.

There are a few counts of this clonotype. The genes are TRBV4-3 and TRBJ2-2, with D unresolved. The V end was cut by 0 bases, the J end by 0 bases, with 8 bases between. This CDR3 contains 16 residues. Germline CDR1 LGHNA, CDR2 YSLEER. This CDR3 is CASSQEFTANTGELFF. The CDR3 nucleotides read TGCGCCAGCAGCCAAGAATTCACCGCGAACACCGGGGAGCTGTTTTTT.

The chain is built from TRBV7-2 and TRBJ2-5, with TRBD2 as a possible D gene (6 bases). CDR1 and CDR2 from the germline V gene are SGHTA and FQGNSA. V was pared by 5 bases and J by 2 bases, with 21 bases between. The CDR3 sequence is 17 residues long. The CDR3 DNA is TGTGCCAGCAGCATCAACCGGGACTTCTTGGGGCAAGAGACCCAGTACTTC. Translating gives CASSINRDFLGQETQYF.

This clonotype has at least ten counts. V gene TRBV20-1 combines with J gene TRBJ2-2; D unclear. The CDR3 has 14 amino acids. V shed 7 bases and J shed 1 base, with 13 bases lying between them. Germline assignment: CDR1 DFQATT and CDR2 SNEGSKA (reference sequence). CDR3 in amino acids: CSVSDDRNTGELFF. CDR3 sequence (DNA): TGCAGTGTCTCTGATGATAGGAACACCGGGGAGCTGTTTTTT.

The chain combines TRBV7-9 with TRBJ2-3, with TRBD2 matching 12 bases. CDR1 SEHNR and CDR2 FQNEAQ come from the germline V gene (reference sequence). The CDR3 contains 16 residues. V was pared by 3 bases and J by 2 bases, with 3 bases of the junction left unmatched. The CDR3 DNA is TGTGCCAGCAGCTTCGGACTAGCGGGGTTCACAGATACGCAGTATTTT. This translates into CASSFGLAGFTDTQYF.